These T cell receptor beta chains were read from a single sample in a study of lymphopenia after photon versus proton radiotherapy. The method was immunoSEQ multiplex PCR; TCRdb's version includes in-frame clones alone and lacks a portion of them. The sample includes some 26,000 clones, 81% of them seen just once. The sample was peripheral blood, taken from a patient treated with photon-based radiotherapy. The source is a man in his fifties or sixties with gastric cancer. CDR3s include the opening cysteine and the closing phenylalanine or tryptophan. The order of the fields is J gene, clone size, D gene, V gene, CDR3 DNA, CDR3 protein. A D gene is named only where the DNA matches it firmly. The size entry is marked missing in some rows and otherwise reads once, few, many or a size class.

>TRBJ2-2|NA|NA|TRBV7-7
TGTGCCACCCAGGGCATTGGGCGCACCGGGGAGCTGTTTTTT
CATQGIGRTGELFF
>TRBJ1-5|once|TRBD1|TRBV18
TGTGCCAGCTCACTAGGACAGGGAAGGCAGCCCCAGCATTTT
CASSLGQGRQPQHF
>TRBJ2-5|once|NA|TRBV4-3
TGCGCCAGCAGCAGGGCCCTGATGGCGACCCAGTACTTC
CASSRALMATQYF
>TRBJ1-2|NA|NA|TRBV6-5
TGTGCCAGCAGGAGAGGGGGGAATGGCTACACCTTC
CASRRGGNGYTF
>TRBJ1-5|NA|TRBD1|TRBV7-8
TGTGCCAGCAGCTCGGGACAGAACAATCAGCCCCAGCATTTT
CASSSGQNNQPQHF
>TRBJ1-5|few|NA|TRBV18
TGTGCCAGCTCACCACGGAGTGGGCAGGGTCAGCCCCAGCATTTT
CASSPRSGQGQPQHF
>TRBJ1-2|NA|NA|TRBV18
TGTGCCAGCTCACCGAATTCGGGGGGCATAGCTAACTATGGCTACACCTTC
CASSPNSGGIANYGYTF
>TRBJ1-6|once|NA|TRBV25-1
TGTGCCAGCAGCGGCTGGGGTGAACAATCACCCCTCCACTTT
CASSGWGEQSPLHF
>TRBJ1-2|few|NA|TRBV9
TGTGCCAGCAGCGTAGGCAGTAGCTATGGCTACACCTTC
CASSVGSSYGYTF
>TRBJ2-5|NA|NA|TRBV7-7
TGTGCCAGCAGCCGGACTGGAGAGACCCAGTACTTC
CASSRTGETQYF
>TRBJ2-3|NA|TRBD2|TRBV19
TGTGCCAGTAGTATGGTAGCGGGGTCTAGCACAGATACGCAGTATTTT
CASSMVAGSSTDTQYF
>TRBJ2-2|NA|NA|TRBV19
TGTGCCAGTAGTATAGCCCCCTACAAACCCGTCACCGGGGAGCTGTTTTTT
CASSIAPYKPVTGELFF
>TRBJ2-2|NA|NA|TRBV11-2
TGTGCCAGCAGCCAAAACATGAACACCGGGGAGCTGTTTTTT
CASSQNMNTGELFF
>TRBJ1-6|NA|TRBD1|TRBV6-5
TGTGCCAGCAGTTACTCCGGGACAGGGAGTTCACCCCTCCACTTT
CASSYSGTGSSPLHF
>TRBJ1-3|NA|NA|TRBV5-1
TGCGCCAGCAGCTTGGTTGCAGGCGGCCTCTCTGGAAACACCATATATTTT
CASSLVAGGLSGNTIYF
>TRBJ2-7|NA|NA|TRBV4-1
TGCGCCAGCAGCCAAGACAGGCAGGTCTATGAGCAGTACTTC
CASSQDRQVYEQYF
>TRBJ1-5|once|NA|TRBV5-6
TGTGCCAGCAGCCGGCGAGGAGGGAATCAGCCCCAGCATTTT
CASSRRGGNQPQHF
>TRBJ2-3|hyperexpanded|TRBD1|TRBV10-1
TGCGCCAGCAGTGCCGATCAGACAGGGGGTTACACAGATACGCAGTATTTT
CASSADQTGGYTDTQYF
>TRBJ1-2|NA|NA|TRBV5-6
TGTGCCAGCAGCCCTACAACAGGGAGTCGGTATGGCTACACCTTC
CASSPTTGSRYGYTF
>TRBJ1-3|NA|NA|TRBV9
TGTGCCAGCAGCGTAGGACAAAACTCTGGAAACACCATATATTTT
CASSVGQNSGNTIYF
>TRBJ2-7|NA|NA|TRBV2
TGTGCCAGCAGTACCGACAGGAACTACGAGCAGTACTTC
CASSTDRNYEQYF
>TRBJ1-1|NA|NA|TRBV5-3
TGTGCCAGAAGCTTGTGCGGGCCAAACAACACTGAAGCTTTCTTT
CARSLCGPNNTEAFF
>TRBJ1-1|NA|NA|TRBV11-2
TGTGCCAGCAGCTTAGTCTCGGGTTTCACTGAAGCTTTCTTT
CASSLVSGFTEAFF
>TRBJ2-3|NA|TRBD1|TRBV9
TGTGCCAGCAGCGCCCGACAGGGGATCACAGATACGCAGTATTTT
CASSARQGITDTQYF
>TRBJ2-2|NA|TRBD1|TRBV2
TGTGCCAGCAGTGAAGCGGGGACAGGGCCCGGGGAGCTGTTTTTT
CASSEAGTGPGELFF
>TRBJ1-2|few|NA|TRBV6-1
TGTGCCGGAACTCCGGGAGCTAACTATGGCTACACCTTC
CAGTPGANYGYTF
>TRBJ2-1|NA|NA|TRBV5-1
TGCGCCAGCAGCTTTCGGGCGGCGGGAAATGAGCAGTTCTTC
CASSFRAAGNEQFF
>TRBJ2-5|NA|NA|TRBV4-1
TGCGCCAGCAGCCAAGCGGGTATTGAGACCCAGTACTTC
CASSQAGIETQYF
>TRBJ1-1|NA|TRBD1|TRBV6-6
TGTGCCAGCAGCAATCCAGGGGGGCTGTTCACTGAAGCTTTCTTT
CASSNPGGLFTEAFF
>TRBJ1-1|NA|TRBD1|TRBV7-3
TGTGCCAGCAGCCTCACAGGACAGGGATCTGAAGCTTTCTTT
CASSLTGQGSEAFF
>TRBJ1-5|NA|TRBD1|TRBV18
TGTGCCAGCTCACCGACAGGGGGCTGGAGCAATCAGCCCCAGCATTTT
CASSPTGGWSNQPQHF
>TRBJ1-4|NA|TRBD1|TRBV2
TGTGCCAGCAGTCCTGGACAGGTTGGGTGGGAAAAACTGTTTTTT
CASSPGQVGWEKLFF
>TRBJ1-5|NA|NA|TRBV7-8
TGTGCCAGCAGCCTGGGCCATAGCAATCAGCCCCAGCATTTT
CASSLGHSNQPQHF
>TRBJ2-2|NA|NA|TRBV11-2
TGTGCCAGCAGCTTAGTGATAGGAGCCGGGGAGCTGTTTTTT
CASSLVIGAGELFF
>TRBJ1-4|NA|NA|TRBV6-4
TGTGCCAGCAGTGACCCCAGGACAGTCAAAACCGAAAAACTGTTTTTT
CASSDPRTVKTEKLFF
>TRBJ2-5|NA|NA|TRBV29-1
TGCAGCGTTGACGAGGGGCTCTATCAGACCCAGTACTTC
CSVDEGLYQTQYF
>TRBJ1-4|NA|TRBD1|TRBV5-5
TGTGCCAGCAGCTTGTCGACAGGGGCCTATGAAAAACTGTTTTTT
CASSLSTGAYEKLFF
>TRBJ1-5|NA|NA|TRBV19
TGTGCCAGTACGCAGGGAGGAGGGCTGCCCCAGCATTTT
CASTQGGGLPQHF
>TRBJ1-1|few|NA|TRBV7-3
TGTGCCAGCAGCTTACAGCCGAACACTGAAGCTTTCTTT
CASSLQPNTEAFF
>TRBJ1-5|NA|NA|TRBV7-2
TGTGCCAGCAGCACCCGACAGGGCAATCAGCCCCAGCATTTT
CASSTRQGNQPQHF
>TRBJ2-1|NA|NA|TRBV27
TGTGCCAGCAGTTTACTCCTTGGCGGGTGGGGGAATGAGCAGTTCTTC
CASSLLLGGWGNEQFF
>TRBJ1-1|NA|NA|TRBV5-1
TGCGCCAGCAGCCCCTCGGGGTACACTGAAGCTTTCTTT
CASSPSGYTEAFF
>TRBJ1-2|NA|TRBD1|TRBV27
TGTGCCAGCAGTTTAGGGCGGACAGGGGTGGCGGGAGGCTACACCTTC
CASSLGRTGVAGGYTF
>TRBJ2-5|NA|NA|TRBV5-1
TGCGCCAGCAGCCCGGGGTGGGAAGAGACCCAGTACTTC
CASSPGWEETQYF
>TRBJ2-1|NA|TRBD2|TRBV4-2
TGTGCCAGCAGCCAAGTCAGGACTAGCGCCTACAATGAGCAGTTCTTC
CASSQVRTSAYNEQFF
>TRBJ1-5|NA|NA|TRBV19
TGTGCCAGTAGTATACAGGGGTATAATGGTCAGCCCCAGCATTTT
CASSIQGYNGQPQHF
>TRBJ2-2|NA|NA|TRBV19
TGTGCCAGTAGTAGGGACCTTAACACCGGGGAGCTGTTTTTT
CASSRDLNTGELFF
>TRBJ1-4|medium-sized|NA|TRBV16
TGTGCCAGCAGCCAAGGGAATGAAAAACTGTTTTTT
CASSQGNEKLFF
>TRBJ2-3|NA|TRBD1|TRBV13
TGTGCCAGCAGCCATTGGGGGCAGGGGGAGACAGATACGCAGTATTTT
CASSHWGQGETDTQYF
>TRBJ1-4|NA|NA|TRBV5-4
TGTGCCAGCAGCTTGTGGGGTTCTAATGAAAAACTGTTTTTT
CASSLWGSNEKLFF
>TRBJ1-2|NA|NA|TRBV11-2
TGTGCCAGCAGCCTAACTGACCCGACAGACTATGGCTACACCTTC
CASSLTDPTDYGYTF
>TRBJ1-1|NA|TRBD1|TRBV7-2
TGTGCCAGCAGCTTAGTAGGGACAGGGTATTTGGGAGCTTTCTTT
CASSLVGTGYLGAFF
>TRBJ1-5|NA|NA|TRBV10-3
TGTGCCATCAGTGAGTACCCCGATTTGAGGGGGAATCAGCCCCAGCATTTT
CAISEYPDLRGNQPQHF
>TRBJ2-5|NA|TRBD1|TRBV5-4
TGTGCCAGCAGCCCGGACAGGGGGCTCCGCCAAGAGACCCAGTACTTC
CASSPDRGLRQETQYF
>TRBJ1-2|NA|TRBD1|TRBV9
TGTGCCAGCCGGGACAGCTCAGCTAACTATGGCTACACCTTC
CASRDSSANYGYTF
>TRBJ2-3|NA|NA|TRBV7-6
TGTGCCAGCAGCCAAGACGGTGCAGATACGCAGTATTTT
CASSQDGADTQYF
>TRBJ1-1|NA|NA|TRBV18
TGTGCCAGCTCACCCCAGACGAACACTGAAGCTTTCTTT
CASSPQTNTEAFF
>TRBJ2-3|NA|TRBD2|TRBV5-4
TGTGCCAGCAGCCCTAGCGGGGGGGCCTTCGCAGATACGCAGTATTTT
CASSPSGGAFADTQYF
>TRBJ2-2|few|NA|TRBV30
TGTGCCTGGAAAAGGGTGCAAACCGGGGAGCTGTTTTTT
CAWKRVQTGELFF
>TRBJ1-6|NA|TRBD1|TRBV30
TGTGCCTGGAGTCGGGACAGGTCTTCACCCCTCCACTTT
CAWSRDRSSPLHF